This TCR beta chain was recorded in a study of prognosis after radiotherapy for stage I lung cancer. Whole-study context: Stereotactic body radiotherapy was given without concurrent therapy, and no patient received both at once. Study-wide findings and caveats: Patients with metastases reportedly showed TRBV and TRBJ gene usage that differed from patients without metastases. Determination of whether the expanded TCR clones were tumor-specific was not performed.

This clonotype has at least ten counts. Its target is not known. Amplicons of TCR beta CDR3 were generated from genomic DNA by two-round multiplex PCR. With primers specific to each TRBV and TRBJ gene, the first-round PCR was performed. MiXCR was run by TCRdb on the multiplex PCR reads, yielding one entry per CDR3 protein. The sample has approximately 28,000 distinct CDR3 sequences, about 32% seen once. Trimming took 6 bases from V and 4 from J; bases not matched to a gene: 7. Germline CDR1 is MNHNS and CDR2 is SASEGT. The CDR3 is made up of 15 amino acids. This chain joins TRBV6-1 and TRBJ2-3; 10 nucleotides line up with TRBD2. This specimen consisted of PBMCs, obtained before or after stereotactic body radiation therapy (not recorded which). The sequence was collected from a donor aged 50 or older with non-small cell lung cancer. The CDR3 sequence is CASRELAGTSDTQYF. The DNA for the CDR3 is TGTGCCAGCAGGGAACTAGCGGGGACATCAGATACGCAGTATTTT.